The TCR beta chain under discussion was sequenced for a study of T cell clones after liver transplantation. Study-wide context: Samples came from ITN030ST, which attempted immunosuppression withdrawal within 2 years of liver transplantation.

TCRdb keeps only in-frame clones here, not all; method: immunoSEQ multiplex PCR. The data show about 33,000 clones, about 95% seen once. Trimming removed 10 bases from V and 0 bases from J, with 12 bases in between. The CDR3 has 14 residues. The germline V gene encodes CDR1 MDHEN and CDR2 SYDVKM. This receptor was taken from a human patient who received a liver transplant. Some T cells may be supplied by the graft donor. The V call is TRBV28, the J call TRBJ1-4; D may be TRBD1 (6 bases). This specimen consisted of CD8+ T cells from blood, obtained 12 months after liver transplant. This chain's CDR3 is CATWSGATNEKLFF. CDR3 DNA sequence: TGTGCCACCTGGTCAGGGGCAACTAATGAAAAACTGTTTTTT.